This T cell receptor (beta chain) is drawn from a study of cytomegalovirus exposure and HLA in healthy donors. Whole-study results and caveats: Among immune exposure information, only CMV serostatus was available. Sequencing likely generated an artifact that appeared as a cluster of highly shared sequence variants.

Only one count was recorded for this clone. Its antigen is unknown. CDR1 LNHDA and CDR2 SQIVND come from the germline V gene (reference sequence). This CDR3 comprises 16 residues. Trimming cost V 1 base and J 4 bases, with 16 bases left between them. In the PCR, 60 Vbeta and 13 Jbeta primers were used. TCRdb's copy holds only in-frame clones and misses some; the assay was immunoSEQ multiplex PCR. The table includes around 180,000 clones, around 75% detected once. The chain employs TRBV19 and TRBJ1-2; perhaps TRBD1 as D (5 bases). This clonotype was obtained from a woman aged 45-65 years in good health and CMV-seronegative. The sequenced sample consisted of PBMCs. This chain's CDR3 is CASSIGPIQVAYGYTF. The CDR3 DNA follows: TGTGCCAGTAGTATAGGCCCCATACAGGTCGCCTATGGCTACACCTTC.